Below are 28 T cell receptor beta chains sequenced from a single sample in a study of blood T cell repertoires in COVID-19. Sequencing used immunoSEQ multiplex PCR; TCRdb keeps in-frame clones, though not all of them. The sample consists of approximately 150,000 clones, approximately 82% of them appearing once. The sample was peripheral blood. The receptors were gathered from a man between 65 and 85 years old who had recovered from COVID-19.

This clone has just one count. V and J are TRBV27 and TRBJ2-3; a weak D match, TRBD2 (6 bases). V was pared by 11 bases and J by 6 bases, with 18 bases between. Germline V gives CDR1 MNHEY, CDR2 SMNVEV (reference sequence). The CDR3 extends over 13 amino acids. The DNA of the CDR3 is TGTGCCTCCGCCGGGACCCGGGAGGATACGCAGTATTTT. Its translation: CASAGTREDTQYF.

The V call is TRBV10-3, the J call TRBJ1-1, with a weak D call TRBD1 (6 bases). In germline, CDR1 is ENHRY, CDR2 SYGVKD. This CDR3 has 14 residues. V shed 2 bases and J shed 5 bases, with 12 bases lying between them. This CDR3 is CAISEQGKDTEAFF. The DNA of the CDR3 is TGTGCCATCAGTGAGCAGGGGAAGGATACTGAAGCTTTCTTT.

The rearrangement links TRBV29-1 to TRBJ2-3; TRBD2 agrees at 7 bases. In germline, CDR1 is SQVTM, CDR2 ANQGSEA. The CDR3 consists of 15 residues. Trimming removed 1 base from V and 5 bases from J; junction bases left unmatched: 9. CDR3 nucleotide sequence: TGCAGCGTTGAAGTTGGCGGGAGACGGGGAGATACGCAGTATTTT. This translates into CSVEVGGRRGDTQYF.

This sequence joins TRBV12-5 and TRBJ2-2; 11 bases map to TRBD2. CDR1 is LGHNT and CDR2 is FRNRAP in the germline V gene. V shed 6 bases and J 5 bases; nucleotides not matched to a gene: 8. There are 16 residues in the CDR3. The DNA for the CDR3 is TGTGCTAGTGGCCCACTAGCGGGAGTCCATACCGGGGAGCTGTTTTTT. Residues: CASGPLAGVHTGELFF.

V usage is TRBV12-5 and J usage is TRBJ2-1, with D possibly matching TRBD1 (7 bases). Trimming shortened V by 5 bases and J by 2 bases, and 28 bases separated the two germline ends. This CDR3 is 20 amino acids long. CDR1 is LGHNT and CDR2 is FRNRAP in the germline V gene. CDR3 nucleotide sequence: TGTGCTAGTGGTCCCGAAGGCAGGGGGATCGGGGACTTCCCCTACAATGAGCAGTTCTTC. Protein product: CASGPEGRGIGDFPYNEQFF. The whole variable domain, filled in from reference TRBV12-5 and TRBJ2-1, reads DARVTQTPRHKVTEMGQEVTMRCQPILGHNTVFWYRQTMMQGLELLAYFRNRAPLDDSGMPKDRFSAEMPDATLATLKIQPSEPRDSAVYFCASGPEGRGIGDFPYNEQFFGPGTRLTVL.

CDR3 amino acids: CASTRGSSGANVLTF. CDR3 sequence (DNA): TGTGCCAGCACCAGGGGTAGTTCTGGGGCCAACGTCCTGACTTTC. The V and J genes are TRBV6-5 and TRBJ2-6; D possibly corresponds to TRBD1 (6 bases). V was shortened by 7 bases and J by 1 base, with 11 bases between the two germline ends. Germline loops: CDR1 MNHEY, CDR2 SVGAGI. CDR3 size: 15 residues.

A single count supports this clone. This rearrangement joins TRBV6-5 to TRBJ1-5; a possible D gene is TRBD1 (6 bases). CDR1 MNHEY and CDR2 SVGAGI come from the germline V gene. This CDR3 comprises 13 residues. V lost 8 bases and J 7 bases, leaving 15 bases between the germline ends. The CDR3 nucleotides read TGTGCCAGCGGCGACAGGTCTCGGCAGCCCCAGCATTTT. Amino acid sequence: CASGDRSRQPQHF.

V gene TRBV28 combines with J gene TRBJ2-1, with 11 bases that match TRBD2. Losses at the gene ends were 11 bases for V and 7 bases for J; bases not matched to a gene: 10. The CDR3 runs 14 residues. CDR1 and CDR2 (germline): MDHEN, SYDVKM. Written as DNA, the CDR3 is TGTGCCGCAGGCAGGACTAGCGGGTGGAATGAGCAGTTCTTC. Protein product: CAAGRTSGWNEQFF.

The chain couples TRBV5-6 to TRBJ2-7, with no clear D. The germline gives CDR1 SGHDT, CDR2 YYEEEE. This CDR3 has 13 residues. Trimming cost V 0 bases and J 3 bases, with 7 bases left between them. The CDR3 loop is CASSLVLSYEQYF. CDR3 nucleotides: TGTGCCAGCAGCTTGGTACTAAGCTACGAGCAGTACTTC.

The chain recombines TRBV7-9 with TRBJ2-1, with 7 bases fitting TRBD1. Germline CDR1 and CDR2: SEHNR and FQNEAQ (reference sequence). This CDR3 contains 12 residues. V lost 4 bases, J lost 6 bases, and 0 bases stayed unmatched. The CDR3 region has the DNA TGTGCCAGCAGCTCAGGGGGCAATGAGCAGTTCTTC. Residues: CASSSGGNEQFF.

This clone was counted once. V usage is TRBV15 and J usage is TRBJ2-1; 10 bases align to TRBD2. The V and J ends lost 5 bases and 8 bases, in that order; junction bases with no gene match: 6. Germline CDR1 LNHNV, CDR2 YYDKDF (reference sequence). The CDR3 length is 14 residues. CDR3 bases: TGTGCCACCAGCGGCCGACTAGCGGGCCATGAGCAGTTCTTC. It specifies CATSGRLAGHEQFF.

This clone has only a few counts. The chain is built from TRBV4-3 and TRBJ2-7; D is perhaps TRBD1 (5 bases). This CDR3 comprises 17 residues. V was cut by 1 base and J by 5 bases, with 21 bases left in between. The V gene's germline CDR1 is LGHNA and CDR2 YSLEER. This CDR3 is CASSQGAGRSLGNEQYF. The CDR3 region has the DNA TGCGCCAGCAGCCAAGGGGCAGGGCGTTCCCTGGGGAACGAGCAGTACTTC.

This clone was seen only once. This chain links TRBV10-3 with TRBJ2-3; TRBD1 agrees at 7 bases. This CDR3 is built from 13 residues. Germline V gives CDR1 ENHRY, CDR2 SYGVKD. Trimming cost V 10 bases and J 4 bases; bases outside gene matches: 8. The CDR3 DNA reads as TGTGCCACCACAGGGGTTCAACCAGATACGCAGTATTTT. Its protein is CATTGVQPDTQYF.

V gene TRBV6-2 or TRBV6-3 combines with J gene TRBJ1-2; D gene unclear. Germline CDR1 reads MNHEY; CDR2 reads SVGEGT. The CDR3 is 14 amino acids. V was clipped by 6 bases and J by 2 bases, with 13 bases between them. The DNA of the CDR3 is TGTGCCAGCAGCCAATCGCATACAAACTATGGCTACACCTTC. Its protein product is CASSQSHTNYGYTF.

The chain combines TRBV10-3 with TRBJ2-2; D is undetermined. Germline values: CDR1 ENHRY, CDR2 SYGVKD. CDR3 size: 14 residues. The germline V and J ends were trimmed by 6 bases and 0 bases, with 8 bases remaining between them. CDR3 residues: CAIRRHSNTGELFF. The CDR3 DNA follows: TGTGCCATCAGACGACACTCGAACACCGGGGAGCTGTTTTTT.

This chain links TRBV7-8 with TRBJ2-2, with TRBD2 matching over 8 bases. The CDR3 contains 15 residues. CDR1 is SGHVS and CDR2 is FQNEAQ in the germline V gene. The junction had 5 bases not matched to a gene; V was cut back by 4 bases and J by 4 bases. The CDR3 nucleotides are TGTGCCAGCAGCTCTGGACTAGCTGGCACCGGGGAGCTGTTTTTT. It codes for CASSSGLAGTGELFF.

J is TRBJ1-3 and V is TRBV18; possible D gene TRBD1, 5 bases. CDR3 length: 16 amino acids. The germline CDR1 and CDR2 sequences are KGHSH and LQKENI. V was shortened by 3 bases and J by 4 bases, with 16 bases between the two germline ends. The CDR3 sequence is CASSPYQGSQGNTIYF. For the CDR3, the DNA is TGTGCCAGCTCACCCTACCAGGGATCGCAGGGAAACACCATATATTTT. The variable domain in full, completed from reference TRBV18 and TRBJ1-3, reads NAGVMQNPRHLVRRRGQEARLRCSPMKGHSHVYWYRQLPEEGLKFMVYLQKENIIDESGMPKERFSAEFPKEGPSILRIQQVVRGDSAAYFCASSPYQGSQGNTIYFGEGSWLTVV.

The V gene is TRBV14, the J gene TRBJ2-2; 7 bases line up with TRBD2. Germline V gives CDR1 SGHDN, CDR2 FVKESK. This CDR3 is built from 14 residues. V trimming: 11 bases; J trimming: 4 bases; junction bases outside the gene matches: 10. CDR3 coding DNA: TGTGCCTTCCGAGCTAGCGGATCCACCGGGGAGCTGTTTTTT. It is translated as CAFRASGSTGELFF. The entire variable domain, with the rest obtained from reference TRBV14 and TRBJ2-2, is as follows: EAGVTQFPSHSVIEKGQTVTLRCDPISGHDNLYWYRRVMGKEIKFLLHFVKESKQDESGMPNNRFLAERTGGTYSTLKVQPAELEDSGVYFCAFRASGSTGELFFGEGSRLTVL.

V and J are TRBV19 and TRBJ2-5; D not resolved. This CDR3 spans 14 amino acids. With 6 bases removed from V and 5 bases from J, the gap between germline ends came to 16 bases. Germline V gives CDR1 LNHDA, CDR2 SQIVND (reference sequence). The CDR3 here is CASSSPAGLETQYF. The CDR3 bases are TGTGCCAGTAGCAGCCCGGCAGGTCTGGAGACCCAGTACTTC.

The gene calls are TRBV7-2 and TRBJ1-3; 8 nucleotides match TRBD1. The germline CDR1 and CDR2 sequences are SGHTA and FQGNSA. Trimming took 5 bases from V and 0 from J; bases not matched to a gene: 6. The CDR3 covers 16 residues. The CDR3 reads CASSVQGVLSGNTIYF. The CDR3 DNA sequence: TGTGCCAGCAGCGTACAGGGGGTACTCTCTGGAAACACCATATATTTT. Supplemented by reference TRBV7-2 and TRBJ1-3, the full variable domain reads GAGVSQSPSNKVTEKGKDVELRCDPISGHTALYWYRQSLGQGLEFLIYFQGNSAPDKSGLPSDRFSAERTGGSVSTLTIQRTQQEDSAVYLCASSVQGVLSGNTIYFGEGSWLTVV.

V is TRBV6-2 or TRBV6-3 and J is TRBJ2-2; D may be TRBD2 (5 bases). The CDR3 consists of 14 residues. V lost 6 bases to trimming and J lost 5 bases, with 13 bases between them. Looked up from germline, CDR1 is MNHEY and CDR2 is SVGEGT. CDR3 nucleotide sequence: TGTGCCAGCAGCCCCGGGGTGGGGACCGGGGAGCTGTTTTTT. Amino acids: CASSPGVGTGELFF.

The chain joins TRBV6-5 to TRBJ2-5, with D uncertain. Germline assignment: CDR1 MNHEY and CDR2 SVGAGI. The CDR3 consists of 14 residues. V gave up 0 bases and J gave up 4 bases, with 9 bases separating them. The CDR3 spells CASSYSKPLETQYF. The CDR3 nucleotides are TGTGCCAGCAGTTACTCGAAGCCTCTAGAGACCCAGTACTTC.

CDR3 sequence reads: CASSKPAGRETQYF. CDR3 bases: TGTGCCAGCAGTAAACCAGCGGGACGGGAGACCCAGTACTTC. The chain couples TRBV6-5 to TRBJ2-5; 7 bases map to TRBD2. The CDR3 is 14 residues long. Germline trimming cut 5 bases from V and 5 bases from J; bases unmatched to any gene: 8. Looked up from germline, CDR1 is MNHEY and CDR2 is SVGAGI.

CDR3 in amino acids: CASSFSDSPLGYTF. In nucleotides, the CDR3 is TGTGCCAGCAGTTTTTCGGACAGTCCCCTCGGCTACACCTTC. V usage is TRBV28 and J usage is TRBJ1-2; maybe TRBD1 (6 bases). V was trimmed by 3 bases and J by 8 bases, leaving 16 bases between them. Germline CDR1 and CDR2: MDHEN and SYDVKM. The CDR3 has 14 amino acids.

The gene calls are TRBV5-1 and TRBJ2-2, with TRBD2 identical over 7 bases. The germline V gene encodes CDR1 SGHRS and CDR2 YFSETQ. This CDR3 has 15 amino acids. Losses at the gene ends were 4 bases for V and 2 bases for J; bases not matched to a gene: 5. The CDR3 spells CASSLEGLNTGELFF. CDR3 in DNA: TGCGCCAGCAGCCTGGAGGGACTAAACACCGGGGAGCTGTTTTTT. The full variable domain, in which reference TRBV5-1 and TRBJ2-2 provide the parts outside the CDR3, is KAGVTQTPRYLIKTRGQQVTLSCSPISGHRSVSWYQQTPGQGLQFLFEYFSETQRNKGNFPGRFSGRQFSNSRSEMNVSTLELGDSALYLCASSLEGLNTGELFFGEGSRLTVL.

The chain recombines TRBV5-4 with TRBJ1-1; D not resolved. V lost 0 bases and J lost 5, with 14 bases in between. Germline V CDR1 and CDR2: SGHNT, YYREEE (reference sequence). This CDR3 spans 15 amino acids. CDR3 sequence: CASSLGGRGGTEAFF. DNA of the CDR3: TGTGCCAGCAGCTTGGGTGGCCGCGGTGGGACTGAAGCTTTCTTT.

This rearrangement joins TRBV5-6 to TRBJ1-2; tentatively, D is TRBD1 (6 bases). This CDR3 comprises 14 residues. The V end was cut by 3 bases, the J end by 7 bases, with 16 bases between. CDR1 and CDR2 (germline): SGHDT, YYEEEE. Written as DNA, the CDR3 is TGTGCCAGCAGCTCCTTAAGGGACATTGGTGGCTACACCTTC. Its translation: CASSSLRDIGGYTF.

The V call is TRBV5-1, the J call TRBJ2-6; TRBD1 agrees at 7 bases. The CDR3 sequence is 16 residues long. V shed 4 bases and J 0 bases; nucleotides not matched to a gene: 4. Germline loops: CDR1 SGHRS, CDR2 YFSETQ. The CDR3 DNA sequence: TGCGCCAGCAGCCCCGGGACAGCCTCTGGGGCCAACGTCCTGACTTTC. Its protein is CASSPGTASGANVLTF.